What follows are 17 T cell receptor beta chains derived from one specimen sequenced in a study of blood T cell repertoires in COVID-19. Some clones are missing from TCRdb's copy, which holds only in-frame ones; the method was immunoSEQ multiplex PCR. The data show around 270,000 clones, more than 65% seen once. Sequencing input: peripheral blood. The receptors stem from an older person with COVID-19, enrolled during active disease.

V usage is TRBV5-4 and J usage is TRBJ1-3, with 7 bases matching TRBD1. V lost 3 bases, J lost 0 bases, and 6 bases stayed unmatched. The germline V gene encodes CDR1 SGHNT and CDR2 YYREEE (reference sequence). There are 16 residues in the CDR3. CDR3 DNA sequence: TGTGCCAGCAGCTCCGGGACAGTAGTCTCTGGAAACACCATATATTTT. It translates to CASSSGTVVSGNTIYF.

The chain recombines TRBV4-3 with TRBJ2-2; 9 bases map to TRBD2. With 0 bases clipped from V and 4 bases from J, the junction kept 9 bases outside the gene matches. Germline values: CDR1 LGHNA, CDR2 YSLEER. The CDR3 length is 18 residues. CDR3 DNA: TGCGCCAGCAGCCAAGACGGCCCCGCTAGCGGGGTCACCGGGGAGCTGTTTTTT. Its protein is CASSQDGPASGVTGELFF.

This chain joins TRBV7-3 and TRBJ2-3, with TRBD2 as a possible D gene (6 bases). CDR1 SGHTA and CDR2 FQGTGA come from the germline V gene. This CDR3 comprises 20 residues. V was trimmed by 5 bases and J by 1 base, leaving 28 bases between them. CDR3 bases: TGTGCCAGCAGCCAGTGGACGGGAGCTCTTGTGGGAGACGGCACAGATACGCAGTATTTT. Amino acid sequence: CASSQWTGALVGDGTDTQYF. The whole variable domain, filled in from reference TRBV7-3 and TRBJ2-3, reads GAGVSQTPSNKVTEKGKYVELRCDPISGHTALYWYRQSLGQGPEFLIYFQGTGAADDSGLPNDRFFAVRPEGSVSTLKIQRTERGDSAVYLCASSQWTGALVGDGTDTQYFGPGTRLTVL.

The rearrangement uses TRBV28 and TRBJ1-5; no clear D. The CDR3 spans 14 residues. Deletions cut 0 bases from V and 5 bases from J, with 8 bases between. Germline V gives CDR1 MDHEN, CDR2 SYDVKM. The CDR3 region has the DNA TGTGCCAGCAGTTTATGGTACAGAGATCAGCCCCAGCATTTT. It codes for CASSLWYRDQPQHF. The variable domain in full, completed from reference TRBV28 and TRBJ1-5, reads DVKVTQSSRYLVKRTGEKVFLECVQDMDHENMFWYRQDPGLGLRLIYFSYDVKMKEKGDIPEGYSVSREKKERFSLILESASTNQTSMYLCASSLWYRDQPQHFGDGTRLSIL.

The V gene is TRBV5-4, the J gene TRBJ1-4; 7 bases line up with TRBD1. The CDR3 has 15 amino acids. CDR1 is SGHNT and CDR2 is YYREEE in the germline V gene (reference sequence). V was pared by 0 bases and J by 3 bases, with 2 bases of the junction left unmatched. CDR3 DNA sequence: TGTGCCAGCAGCTTGGGGGACAGTGCTAATGAAAAACTGTTTTTT. Translating it yields CASSLGDSANEKLFF. The variable domain in full, completed from reference TRBV5-4 and TRBJ1-4, reads ETGVTQSPTHLIKTRGQQVTLRCSSQSGHNTVSWYQQALGQGPQFIFQYYREEENGRGNFPPRFSGLQFPNYSSELNVNALELDDSALYLCASSLGDSANEKLFFGSGTQLSVL.

The V and J genes are TRBV5-1 and TRBJ1-1; 9 bases match TRBD1. Germline V CDR1 and CDR2: SGHRS, YFSETQ. This CDR3 spans 12 amino acids. V shed 5 bases, J shed 4 bases, and the junction held 0 bases outside the gene matches. CDR3 in amino acids: CASRDRGTEAFF. The CDR3 coding sequence is TGCGCCAGCAGGGACAGGGGCACTGAAGCTTTCTTT. Full variable domain (remainder filled in from reference TRBV5-1 and TRBJ1-1): KAGVTQTPRYLIKTRGQQVTLSCSPISGHRSVSWYQQTPGQGLQFLFEYFSETQRNKGNFPGRFSGRQFSNSRSEMNVSTLELGDSALYLCASRDRGTEAFFGQGTRLTVV.

The V call is TRBV7-6, the J call TRBJ1-6; 8 nucleotides match TRBD1. Trimming removed 5 bases from V and 8 bases from J; junction bases left unmatched: 5. CDR3 size: 14 residues. Germline V gene lookup returns CDR1 SGHVS and CDR2 FNYEAQ. CDR3 protein: CASSPGQGDSPLHF. The CDR3 bases are TGTGCCAGCAGCCCAGGACAGGGCGATTCACCCCTCCACTTT.

The chain couples TRBV28 to TRBJ2-3; 13 nucleotides align to TRBD2. Germline CDR1 is MDHEN and CDR2 is SYDVKM. With 5 bases clipped from V and 0 bases from J, the junction kept 8 bases outside the gene matches. CDR3 length equals 18 residues. CDR3 protein: CASSGWGTSGDSTDTQYF. The DNA of the CDR3 is TGTGCCAGCAGTGGCTGGGGGACTAGCGGGGATAGCACAGATACGCAGTATTTT.

The chain links TRBV4-2 to TRBJ1-6; 7 bases match TRBD1. The CDR3 has 16 amino acids. Unmatched junction bases numbered 7, after V lost 3 bases and J lost 5 bases. CDR1 and CDR2 from the germline V gene are LGHNA and YNFKEQ. CDR3 coding DNA: TGTGCCAGCAGCCAGGTCCCAGGGGGTAATAATTCACCCCTCCACTTT. It specifies CASSQVPGGNNSPLHF.

The chain joins TRBV7-2 to TRBJ2-1; 13 nucleotides line up with TRBD2. This CDR3 region has 16 residues. The germline CDR1 and CDR2 sequences are SGHTA and FQGNSA. V gave up 5 bases and J gave up 9 bases; unmatched junction bases: 10. The CDR3 DNA follows: TGTGCCAGCAGCGTTATACTAGCGGGGGGGCCTGTTGAGCAGTTCTTC. Its translation is CASSVILAGGPVEQFF. The whole variable domain, filled in from reference TRBV7-2 and TRBJ2-1, reads GAGVSQSPSNKVTEKGKDVELRCDPISGHTALYWYRQSLGQGLEFLIYFQGNSAPDKSGLPSDRFSAERTGGSVSTLTIQRTQQEDSAVYLCASSVILAGGPVEQFFGPGTRLTVL.

V is TRBV29-1 and J is TRBJ1-6; TRBD1 might be the D (6 bases). The CDR3 is 14 amino acids. Germline values: CDR1 SQVTM, CDR2 ANQGSEA. Trimming stripped 6 bases from V and 7 bases from J, with 16 bases between. Written as DNA, the CDR3 is TGCAGCGTGAGGGGGTTAAGGGAGAATTCACCCCTCCACTTT. Translated, it gives CSVRGLRENSPLHF.

There are a few counts of this clone. V usage is TRBV6-6 and J usage is TRBJ1-1; D gene uncertain. Trimming removed 4 bases at V and 10 bases at J, with 16 bases between. The length of the CDR3 is 13 residues. Germline assignment: CDR1 MNHNY and CDR2 SVGAGI (reference sequence). The DNA for the CDR3 is TGTGCCAGCAGTTCAAATCTCGGGGTGTTAGCTTTCTTT. As protein: CASSSNLGVLAFF.

This chain connects TRBV6-1 to TRBJ1-1; 8 bases fit TRBD1. This CDR3 comprises 17 residues. The germline V gene encodes CDR1 MNHNS and CDR2 SASEGT. V gave up 4 bases and J gave up 0 bases; unmatched junction bases: 10. CDR3 in DNA: TGTGCCAGCAGTGCCCCGCGGACAGGGACCATGAACACTGAAGCTTTCTTT. This sequence encodes CASSAPRTGTMNTEAFF.

The chain has TRBV28 and TRBJ1-2, with TRBD1 matching 7 bases. V was clipped by 6 bases and J by 2 bases; unmatched bases: 9. Germline CDR1 reads MDHEN; CDR2 reads SYDVKM. The CDR3 totals 15 residues. The CDR3 DNA reads as TGTGCCAGCAGCCCCATCGACAGGGCGAACTATGGCTACACCTTC. Residues: CASSPIDRANYGYTF.

The chain joins TRBV6-1 to TRBJ1-2; 8 bases line up with TRBD1. Germline values: CDR1 MNHNS, CDR2 SASEGT. The CDR3 loop spans 15 amino acids. Trimming took 0 bases from V and 6 from J; bases not matched to a gene: 6. CDR3 amino acids: CASSEAGQVFNGYTF. The CDR3 coding sequence is TGTGCCAGCAGTGAAGCGGGACAGGTGTTTAATGGCTACACCTTC.

The chain employs TRBV9 and TRBJ2-7, with TRBD1 matching over 8 bases. CDR1 SGDLS and CDR2 YYNGEE come from the germline V gene. The CDR3 loop spans 14 amino acids. With V trimmed by 2 bases and J by 4 bases, 5 bases remained unmatched. The CDR3 nucleotides are TGTGCCAGCAGCGTGACGGACAGGGCGTACGAGCAGTACTTC. Translated: CASSVTDRAYEQYF. Supplemented by reference TRBV9 and TRBJ2-7, the full variable domain reads DSGVTQTPKHLITATGQRVTLRCSPRSGDLSVYWYQQSLDQGLQFLIQYYNGEERAKGNILERFSAQQFPDLHSELNLSSLELGDSALYFCASSVTDRAYEQYFGPGTRLTVT.

The chain couples TRBV28 to TRBJ1-3; no firm D call. The V gene's germline CDR1 is MDHEN and CDR2 SYDVKM. The ends were cut back, 9 bases at V and 2 bases at J, with 23 bases in the middle. This CDR3 region has 17 residues. CDR3 sequence: CASASREDRTTGNTIYF. CDR3 DNA: TGTGCCAGTGCCTCGCGGGAGGACCGAACCACTGGAAACACCATATATTTT.